Presented here are 8 T cell receptor beta chains from one specimen sequenced in a study of blood T cell repertoires in COVID-19. Produced via immunoSEQ multiplex PCR; TCRdb's table is partial and in-frame only. The sample yields about 260,000 clones, approximately 86% seen once. The sample was peripheral blood. The receptors were gathered from a man younger than 40 with active or convalescent COVID-19.

V and J are TRBV5-1 and TRBJ1-1; D gene unclear. Germline-derived CDR1 and CDR2 are SGHRS and YFSETQ. The CDR3 extends over 14 amino acids. Trimming cost V 4 bases and J 6 bases, with 16 bases left between them. The CDR3 coding sequence is TGCGCCAGCAGCCTAGGAGACCAAAGCGCTGAAGCTTTCTTT. Amino acids: CASSLGDQSAEAFF.

CDR3 residues: CASSLARMQANYGYTF. The CDR3 coding sequence is TGTGCCAGCAGCTTAGCAAGGATGCAGGCTAACTATGGCTACACCTTC. The chain combines TRBV7-8 with TRBJ1-2; D call uncertain. This CDR3 region has 16 residues. Trimming left V 0 bases short and J 0 bases short, with 11 bases between. Per germline, CDR1 SGHVS and CDR2 FQNEAQ.

The chain employs TRBV11-2 and TRBJ2-7; 7 bases match TRBD2. This CDR3 is built from 19 residues. Trimming removed 5 bases from V and 0 bases from J; junction bases left unmatched: 19. Germline CDR1 SGHAT, CDR2 FQNNGV. The CDR3 DNA follows: TGTGCCAGCAGCCAGACTAGCCTAGGGGAAGTGTTGCGCTCCTACGAGCAGTACTTC. Translation: CASSQTSLGEVLRSYEQYF. Variable domain in full (rest from reference TRBV11-2 and TRBJ2-7): EAGVAQSPRYKIIEKRQSVAFWCNPISGHATLYWYQQILGQGPKLLIQFQNNGVVDDSQLPKDRFSAERLKGVDSTLKIQPAKLEDSAVYLCASSQTSLGEVLRSYEQYFGPGTRLTVT.

The rearrangement links TRBV6-6 to TRBJ2-7; D not certain. Germline-derived CDR1 and CDR2 are MNHNY and SVGAGI (reference sequence). This CDR3 is built from 12 residues. Trimming left V 2 bases short and J 3 bases short, with 5 bases between. CDR3 region: CASSYTHYEQYF. The CDR3 DNA follows: TGTGCCAGCAGTTACACACACTACGAGCAGTACTTC.

V usage is TRBV6-4 and J usage is TRBJ2-3; D call uncertain. The CDR3 is 13 residues long. Trimming cost V 6 bases and J 3 bases, with 10 bases left between them. The V gene's germline CDR1 is MRHNA and CDR2 SNTAGT. For the CDR3, the DNA is TGTGCCAGCAGCATCGGTCCGACAGATACGCAGTATTTT. Translation gives CASSIGPTDTQYF.

This sequence joins TRBV5-6 and TRBJ2-7; no clear D. V was trimmed by 3 bases and J by 0 bases, leaving 7 bases between them. The germline CDR1 and CDR2 sequences are SGHDT and YYEEEE. The CDR3 sequence is 13 residues long. DNA for the CDR3: TGTGCCAGCAGCTATATTAGCTCCTACGAGCAGTACTTC. Its protein product is CASSYISSYEQYF.

The V call is TRBV19, the J call TRBJ1-4; 12 nucleotides line up with TRBD1. The germline gives CDR1 LNHDA, CDR2 SQIVND (reference sequence). With 6 bases clipped from V and 10 bases from J, the junction kept 9 bases outside the gene matches. This CDR3 contains 15 residues. The CDR3 coding sequence is TGTGCCAGTAGCCCACGGGACAGGGGGCACATAAAACTGTTTTTT. This translates into CASSPRDRGHIKLFF.

V gene TRBV2 combines with J gene TRBJ2-7; 9 nucleotides line up with TRBD1. V lost 8 bases, J lost 3 bases, and 11 bases stayed unmatched. This CDR3 contains 15 residues. Germline loops: CDR1 SNHLY, CDR2 FYNNEI. The CDR3 spells CASGIAADRGYEQYF. CDR3 sequence (DNA): TGTGCCAGCGGAATTGCGGCGGACAGGGGCTACGAGCAGTACTTC.